This TCR beta chain was profiled in a study of T cell repertoires in cytomegalovirus infection. Study in general: Public TCR beta signatures provided an indication of both CMV infection and a matching HLA type.

Germline CDR1 and CDR2: DFQATT and SNEGSKA (reference sequence). Trimming removed 5 bases at V and 1 base at J, with 14 bases between. This CDR3 comprises 14 residues. TCRdb analysed the reads with MiXCR anew, one entry per CDR3 protein. The repertoire includes hundreds of thousands of distinct CDR3 sequences, around 10% of them detected once, and roughly 10% sits in the top ten. This chain uses TRBV20-1 with TRBJ1-1; D gene ambiguous. The sequenced material came from PBMCs. The sequence was obtained from a human donor in good health (CMV status not recorded). Some clones in this sample may be carry-over from other donors' samples. DNA for the CDR3: TGCAGTGCTCAATCCCGGGGAGGGAACACTGAAGCTTTCTTT. Protein product: CSAQSRGGNTEAFF.